This T cell receptor (beta chain) is drawn from a study of human versus mouse CDR3 diversity and MHC coevolution. Turning to the study itself: Reportedly, immunoSEQ detects one in 200,000 T cells with minimized PCR bias.

On this clone itself: Its antigen is not known.

Study results and caveats: Clonal inequality was lowest in most of the three human donors. Human CDR3s averaged more deletions and insertions than mouse CDR3s.

Clones were sequenced by immunoSEQ multiplex PCR, and TCRdb holds only the in-frame ones, with some missing. The data hold about 83,000 clones, with approximately 90% observed a single time. This CDR3 comprises 17 residues. Trimming shortened V by 0 bases and J by 3 bases, and 13 bases separated the two germline ends. From germline, CDR1 is SGHRS and CDR2 YFSETQ. The V and J genes are TRBV5-1 and TRBJ1-6; D is possibly TRBD1 (5 bases). The receptor's source is a person between 25 and 70 years old in good health. The sequenced material came from naive CD4+ T cells from blood. Subset reported: CD45RO-negative CD62L-positive naive CD4 T cells. The CDR3 nucleotides read TGCGCCAGCAGCTTGGTTCAGGGATCTAACTATAATTCACCCCTCCACTTT. Protein sequence: CASSLVQGSNYNSPLHF.